This T cell receptor beta chain came from a study of blood T cells in healthy people across ages. With a J-beta primer mix and a sample-barcoded 5' primer, a second PCR ran about 6 to 11 cycles. TCRdb passed the 5' RACE reads through MiXCR, listing each CDR3 protein once. The sample includes around 780,000 distinct CDR3 sequences, around three fifths seen only once; the top ten take 25% to 30%. After removal of 4 bases from V and 13 bases from J, the junction contained 12 bases not matched to a gene. In germline, CDR1 is SQVTM, CDR2 ANQGSEA. This CDR3 contains 13 residues. The sequencing input was blood. The origin of this receptor is a man in his forties or fifties in good health. This chain joins TRBV29-1 and TRBJ2-2; the match to TRBD1 covers 7 bases. The CDR3 coding sequence is TGCAGCGTTGGGGGAGAGGGGGCCTCGAGGCTGTTTTTT. As protein: CSVGGEGASRLFF.